Below are 25 T cell receptor beta chains sequenced from a single sample in a study of T cell responses to AZD1222 COVID-19 vaccine. Clones were read by immunoSEQ multiplex PCR, and TCRdb kept only the in-frame ones, dropping some. There are about 120,000 clones in the sample; roughly 90% occur only once, and approximately 1% lies in the top ten. The sequenced sample was peripheral blood, obtained on day 0 of AZD1222 vaccination. These receptors were taken from an adult in good health.

This clone was picked up one time. The chain carries TRBV5-1 and TRBJ2-2; 8 positions agree with TRBD1. This CDR3 region has 15 residues. The trim removed 4 bases at V and 1 base at J, leaving 3 bases unmatched. Germline CDR1 SGHRS, CDR2 YFSETQ. Here the CDR3 DNA reads TGCGCCAGCAGCCGGACAGGGCAGAACACCGGGGAGCTGTTTTTT. Its protein product is CASSRTGQNTGELFF.

The CDR3 region has the DNA TGTGCCAGCAGTTACCTTGGCTTGGGCTCTGGGGCCAACGTCCTGACTTTC. It codes for CASSYLGLGSGANVLTF. The chain carries TRBV6-2 or TRBV6-3 and TRBJ2-6; D is unclear. This CDR3 has 17 amino acids. Trimming pared 2 bases from V and 0 bases from J, leaving 11 bases between. CDR1 is MNHEY and CDR2 is SVGEGT in the germline V gene.

The rearrangement joins TRBV3-1 (or the pseudogene TRBV3-2) to TRBJ2-7, with D possibly being TRBD2 (5 bases). V lost 3 bases and J lost 4, with 7 bases in between. Germline V gene data show CDR1 as LGHDT and CDR2 as YNNKEL (reference sequence). The CDR3 extends over 12 amino acids. This CDR3 is CASSHEGYEQYF. The CDR3 DNA follows: TGTGCCAGCAGCCACGAGGGTTACGAGCAGTACTTC.

The chain is built from TRBV5-1 and TRBJ2-1, with a weak D call TRBD1 (5 bases). Germline V lookup: CDR1 SGHRS, CDR2 YFSETQ. This CDR3 region has 13 residues. The germline V and J ends were trimmed by 3 bases and 4 bases, with 8 bases remaining between them. The CDR3 sequence is CASSSTEYNEQFF. In DNA, the CDR3 is TGCGCCAGCAGCTCGACAGAATACAATGAGCAGTTCTTC.

The chain carries TRBV10-3 and TRBJ2-5, with 12 bases that match TRBD2. V was pared by 4 bases and J by 5 bases, with 5 bases of the junction left unmatched. The CDR3 totals 15 residues. CDR1 and CDR2 (germline): ENHRY, SYGVKD. CDR3 bases: TGTGCCATCAGTGGACTAGCGGGAGTGGTGGAGACCCAGTACTTC. Protein product: CAISGLAGVVETQYF.

This rearrangement joins TRBV18 to TRBJ1-2; TRBD1 aligns across 10 bases. Germline-derived CDR1 and CDR2 are KGHSH and LQKENI. Unmatched junction bases numbered 3, after V lost 2 bases and J lost 6 bases. The CDR3 has 14 amino acids. CDR3 in amino acids: CASSPLTGGNGYTF. CDR3 nucleotides: TGTGCCAGCTCACCATTGACAGGGGGCAATGGCTACACCTTC.

J is TRBJ1-1 and V is TRBV2; 8 bases line up with TRBD1. V lost 2 bases and J lost 2; bases outside the gene matches: 4. Germline CDR1 is SNHLY and CDR2 is FYNNEI. The length of the CDR3 is 15 residues. CDR3 bases: TGTGCCAGCAGTGAAATGGGACAGGTCAACACTGAAGCTTTCTTT. The encoded protein is CASSEMGQVNTEAFF.

This rearrangement joins TRBV11-2 to TRBJ1-1; 11 nucleotides align to TRBD1. CDR1 and CDR2 (germline): SGHAT, FQNNGV. V trimming: 4 bases; J trimming: 8 bases; junction bases outside the gene matches: 9. The CDR3 spans 15 residues. In nucleotides, the CDR3 is TGTGCCAGCAGCTACCGGGACAGGGGGTCCCTGGAAGCTTTCTTT. Amino acids: CASSYRDRGSLEAFF.

The chain links TRBV11-3 to TRBJ2-1, with D possibly matching TRBD2 (5 bases). The germline V gene encodes CDR1 SGHNT and CDR2 YENEEA. This CDR3 comprises 15 residues. Trimming cost V 2 bases and J 4 bases, with 12 bases left between them. CDR3 DNA sequence: TGTGCCAGCAGCTTATCCGGGGAACAATACAATGAGCAGTTCTTC. It encodes CASSLSGEQYNEQFF.

This chain links TRBV12-5 with TRBJ1-1; possible D gene TRBD1, 6 bases. CDR3 length: 14 residues. Germline V CDR1 and CDR2: LGHNT, FRNRAP. The V end was cut by 7 bases, the J end by 4 bases, with 16 bases between. The chain's CDR3 is CASALTGFGTEAFF. The DNA for the CDR3 is TGTGCTAGTGCCCTTACAGGGTTCGGCACTGAAGCTTTCTTT.

The chain recombines TRBV5-1 with TRBJ2-2; 7 nucleotides agree with TRBD2. The CDR3 spans 15 residues. The V and J ends lost 0 bases and 5 bases, in that order; junction bases with no gene match: 4. Germline V lookup: CDR1 SGHRS, CDR2 YFSETQ. In DNA form, the CDR3 reads TGCGCCAGCAGCTTGGGCCTAGCGGAAACCGGGGAGCTGTTTTTT. Protein sequence: CASSLGLAETGELFF. Full variable domain (remainder filled in from reference TRBV5-1 and TRBJ2-2): KAGVTQTPRYLIKTRGQQVTLSCSPISGHRSVSWYQQTPGQGLQFLFEYFSETQRNKGNFPGRFSGRQFSNSRSEMNVSTLELGDSALYLCASSLGLAETGELFFGEGSRLTVL.

The chain recombines TRBV6-1 with TRBJ1-6; D is possibly TRBD1 (5 bases). Trimming took 3 bases from V and 8 from J, leaving 14 bases between them. The CDR3 consists of 15 residues. Germline V gene sequence: CDR1 MNHNS, CDR2 SASEGT. CDR3 nucleotides: TGTGCCAGCAGTGAGTGGGCAAGGGGAGATTCACCCCTCCACTTT. The encoded protein is CASSEWARGDSPLHF.

This clone was counted once. CDR3 DNA: TGTGCCAGCAGTTACACATCAGGGGACTATGGCTACACCTTC. This sequence encodes CASSYTSGDYGYTF. The rearrangement links TRBV6-5 to TRBJ1-2; TRBD1 might be the D (6 bases). CDR3 length equals 14 residues. CDR1 is MNHEY and CDR2 is SVGAGI in the germline V gene. The V and J ends lost 2 bases and 3 bases respectively, with 10 bases between them.

This chain connects TRBV24-1 to TRBJ1-1, with D perhaps matching TRBD1 (6 bases). Per the germline V gene, CDR1 is KGHDR and CDR2 is SFDVKD. V gave up 7 bases and J gave up 4 bases, with 12 bases separating them. The CDR3 extends over 13 amino acids. The CDR3 nucleotides read TGTGCCACCAGACAGGGTGGCGGCACTGAAGCTTTCTTT. This gives the protein CATRQGGGTEAFF.

The chain carries TRBV5-4 and TRBJ1-1; D is unresolved. The CDR3 is made up of 13 amino acids. The germline V gene encodes CDR1 SGHNT and CDR2 YYREEE (reference sequence). The V and J ends lost 3 bases and 0 bases respectively, with 6 bases between them. CDR3 nucleotide sequence: TGTGCCAGCAGCTCCAAAGTGAACACTGAAGCTTTCTTT. Translation: CASSSKVNTEAFF. Full variable domain (outside the CDR3, taken from reference TRBV5-4 and TRBJ1-1): ETGVTQSPTHLIKTRGQQVTLRCSSQSGHNTVSWYQQALGQGPQFIFQYYREEENGRGNFPPRFSGLQFPNYSSELNVNALELDDSALYLCASSSKVNTEAFFGQGTRLTVV.

This chain joins TRBV5-4 and TRBJ2-1; 12 bases match TRBD1. CDR1 SGHNT and CDR2 YYREEE come from the germline V gene (reference sequence). This CDR3 is built from 16 residues. V shed 1 base, J shed 10 bases, and the junction held 9 bases outside the gene matches. CDR3 nucleotides: TGTGCCAGCAGCTTGTCCGCGGGACAGGGGGCTCGGGAGCAGTTCTTC. Its protein is CASSLSAGQGAREQFF.

The genes are TRBV29-1 and TRBJ2-3; TRBD1 agrees at 8 bases. The germline gives CDR1 SQVTM, CDR2 ANQGSEA. J lost 0 bases, V lost 4 bases, and 9 bases had no gene match. The CDR3 contains 16 residues. This chain's CDR3 is CSVGRVGQGSTDTQYF. CDR3 nucleotides: TGCAGCGTTGGTCGGGTCGGACAGGGTAGCACAGATACGCAGTATTTT.

The chain recombines TRBV18 with TRBJ1-1; D gene ambiguous. This CDR3 spans 13 amino acids. V lost 3 bases and J 7 bases, leaving 12 bases between the germline ends. Germline assignment: CDR1 KGHSH and CDR2 LQKENI. CDR3 DNA: TGTGCCAGCTCACCGAGCGCCGGGCGTGAAGCTTTCTTT. It codes for CASSPSAGREAFF.

The chain links TRBV18 to TRBJ2-5; possible D gene TRBD1, 6 bases. V shed 2 bases and J shed 4 bases, with 14 bases lying between them. The CDR3 is 15 amino acids. The germline V gene has CDR1 KGHSH and CDR2 LQKENI. The CDR3 spells CASSPAQGGGETQYF. The CDR3 bases are TGTGCCAGCTCACCAGCACAGGGTGGGGGAGAGACCCAGTACTTC. The variable domain in full, with the rest retrieved from reference TRBV18 and TRBJ2-5, is NAGVMQNPRHLVRRRGQEARLRCSPMKGHSHVYWYRQLPEEGLKFMVYLQKENIIDESGMPKERFSAEFPKEGPSILRIQQVVRGDSAAYFCASSPAQGGGETQYFGPGTRLLVL.

The chain recombines TRBV5-1 with TRBJ2-1, with TRBD2 matching over 8 bases. The J segment lost 8 bases and the V segment lost 7 bases, leaving 11 bases of the junction unmatched. Germline V gene sequence: CDR1 SGHRS, CDR2 YFSETQ. The length of the CDR3 is 14 residues. This chain's CDR3 is CASHSVAGSDEQFF. The CDR3 DNA follows: TGCGCCAGCCACTCGGTAGCGGGAAGTGATGAGCAGTTCTTC. Looking up the rest from reference TRBV5-1 and TRBJ2-1 gives the full variable domain: KAGVTQTPRYLIKTRGQQVTLSCSPISGHRSVSWYQQTPGQGLQFLFEYFSETQRNKGNFPGRFSGRQFSNSRSEMNVSTLELGDSALYLCASHSVAGSDEQFFGPGTRLTVL.

The V and J genes are TRBV2 and TRBJ2-3; D gene uncertain. This CDR3 comprises 12 residues. Between the trimmed V and J ends, which lost 0 bases and 3 bases, there was a span of 1 base. Looked up from germline, CDR1 is SNHLY and CDR2 is FYNNEI. CDR3 loop: CASSEATDTQYF. DNA of the CDR3: TGTGCCAGCAGTGAAGCGACAGATACGCAGTATTTT. Drawing the rest from reference TRBV2 and TRBJ2-3, the complete variable domain is EPEVTQTPSHQVTQMGQEVILRCVPISNHLYFYWYRQILGQKVEFLVSFYNNEISEKSEIFDDQFSVERPDGSNFTLKIRSTKLEDSAMYFCASSEATDTQYFGPGTRLTVL.

The genes are TRBV6-6 and TRBJ1-1; D is undetermined. This CDR3 comprises 14 residues. In germline, CDR1 is MNHNY, CDR2 SVGAGI (reference sequence). With 1 base removed from V and 1 base from J, the gap between germline ends came to 7 bases. CDR3 DNA sequence: TGTGCCAGCAGTTACTTGGGAGGGAACACTGAAGCTTTCTTT. Amino acid sequence: CASSYLGGNTEAFF.

The chain employs TRBV18 and TRBJ2-7, with D maybe TRBD1 (7 bases). The V and J ends lost 1 base and 4 bases respectively, with 14 bases between them. The germline gives CDR1 KGHSH, CDR2 LQKENI. This CDR3 is 15 amino acids long. The CDR3 DNA follows: TGTGCCAGCTCACCACGGCAGGGGGGAACTTACGAGCAGTACTTC. Translation gives CASSPRQGGTYEQYF.

The chain has TRBV7-9 and TRBJ2-7, with TRBD1 matching over 7 bases. The junction had 8 bases not matched to a gene; V was cut back by 3 bases and J by 3 bases. The germline CDR1 and CDR2 sequences are SEHNR and FQNEAQ (reference sequence). The CDR3 has 15 amino acids. CDR3 in DNA: TGTGCCAGCAGCTTCCGCCAGGGGGACAACTACGAGCAGTACTTC. It encodes CASSFRQGDNYEQYF.

The chain is built from TRBV12-3 or TRBV12-4 and TRBJ1-6; no clear D gene. Between the trimmed V and J ends, which lost 2 bases and 9 bases, there was a span of 5 bases. The CDR3 covers 12 residues. The DNA for the CDR3 is TGTGCCAGCAGTTTATACGGTTCACCCCTCCACTTT. Protein product: CASSLYGSPLHF.